The 26 T cell receptor beta chains given below trace back to one sample, sequenced in a study of cytomegalovirus exposure and HLA in healthy donors (dated by TCRdb to 2015 to 2018). The receptor library was made with the immunoSEQ multiplex PCR assay. For the multiplex PCR, a mixture combining 60 forward primers for TCR Vbeta segments and 13 reverse primers for TCR Jbeta segments was used. TCRdb took over this immuneACCESS table, retaining in-frame rearrangements with V and J assigned. Such tables are incomplete; in checked studies, under half of the missing clones stem from an unresolved V gene, and the remainder is unexplained. This sample has 210,000 or so clones in its table, and 70% to 80% of those were observed once. Roughly 2.1% of the sample is in the top ten clones. The specimen sequenced was PBMCs. These receptors were taken from a woman younger than 45 in good health and CMV-seropositive.

The chain couples TRBV4-2 to TRBJ2-2; 11 nucleotides match TRBD2. Germline V CDR1 and CDR2: LGHNA, YNFKEQ. The CDR3 is 19 amino acids. Trimming removed 6 bases from V and 6 bases from J; junction bases left unmatched: 18. Here the CDR3 reads CASSPRYSGSGRVAGELFF. Written as DNA, the CDR3 is TGTGCCAGCAGTCCAAGATATTCGGGTAGCGGGAGGGTCGCCGGGGAGCTGTTTTTT.

V gene TRBV13 combines with J gene TRBJ1-2, with a possible D match to TRBD1 (6 bases). Germline CDR1 PRHDT, CDR2 FYEKMQ (reference sequence). There are 14 residues in the CDR3. The ends were cut back, 4 bases at V and 4 bases at J, with 13 bases in the middle. CDR3 DNA sequence: TGTGCCAGCAGCTCTAGGACAGCGCGCTATGGCTACACCTTC. It encodes CASSSRTARYGYTF. Variable domain in full (rest from reference TRBV13 and TRBJ1-2): AAGVIQSPRHLIKEKRETATLKCYPIPRHDTVYWYQQGPGQDPQFLISFYEKMQSDKGSIPDRFSAQQFSDYHSELNMSSLELGDSALYFCASSSRTARYGYTFGSGTRLTVV.

V is TRBV27 and J is TRBJ1-2, with D uncertain. Germline V gene lookup returns CDR1 MNHEY and CDR2 SMNVEV (reference sequence). The CDR3 runs 13 residues. V gave up 2 bases and J gave up 5 bases, with 9 bases separating them. Here the CDR3 reads CASSLEGAYGYTF. DNA of the CDR3: TGTGCCAGCAGTTTAGAGGGCGCTTATGGCTACACCTTC.

This clone was detected only a few times. This chain connects TRBV7-3 to TRBJ2-7; D possibly corresponds to TRBD2 (7 bases). Germline V lookup: CDR1 SGHTA, CDR2 FQGTGA. V lost 0 bases to trimming and J lost 3 bases, with 12 bases between them. The CDR3 has 15 amino acids. CDR3 coding DNA: TGTGCCAGCAGCTTAACGAACAGGGAGGGCTACGAGCAGTACTTC. It codes for CASSLTNREGYEQYF.

This sequence joins TRBV7-8 and TRBJ2-6; TRBD2 is a possible D gene (6 bases). Between the trimmed V and J ends, which lost 3 bases and 0 bases, there was a span of 15 bases. Germline assignment: CDR1 SGHVS and CDR2 FQNEAQ. The CDR3 runs 18 residues. CDR3 sequence reads: CASSFGGTRGSGANVLTF. The CDR3 bases are TGTGCCAGCAGCTTCGGCGGGACGCGGGGCTCTGGGGCCAACGTCCTGACTTTC.

The rearrangement links TRBV7-6 to TRBJ2-2; maybe TRBD2 (5 bases). CDR1 is SGHVS and CDR2 is FNYEAQ in the germline V gene. The V end lost 4 bases, the J end lost 5 bases, and 14 bases lay between the germline ends. This CDR3 is built from 15 residues. The CDR3 nucleotides read TGTGCCAGCAGCTCCTCCCACGGGGTTACCGGGGAGCTGTTTTTT. It translates to CASSSSHGVTGELFF.

The V gene is TRBV7-3, the J gene TRBJ2-1; TRBD2 matches at 11 bases. CDR1 is SGHTA and CDR2 is FQGTGA in the germline V gene. After removal of 3 bases from V and 7 bases from J, the junction contained 8 bases not matched to a gene. The CDR3 sequence is 16 residues long. The CDR3: CASSFGGLAERNEQFF. In DNA, the CDR3 is TGTGCCAGCAGCTTTGGGGGACTAGCGGAGAGGAATGAGCAGTTCTTC.

The chain couples TRBV27 to TRBJ2-2; no firm D call. This CDR3 is 15 amino acids long. The V end lost 8 bases, the J end lost 7 bases, and 20 bases lay between the germline ends. Germline V gene sequence: CDR1 MNHEY, CDR2 SMNVEV (reference sequence). CDR3 nucleotide sequence: TGTGCCAGCCGACCCTCGGAGCTCAGCAGCGGGGAGCTGTTTTTT. Translated, it gives CASRPSELSSGELFF.

The chain recombines TRBV5-1 with TRBJ1-4, with no clear D. There are 16 residues in the CDR3. Germline V CDR1 and CDR2: SGHRS, YFSETQ. V was cut by 3 bases and J by 4 bases, with 16 bases left in between. The CDR3 bases are TGCGCCAGCAGCTCAGGAGGCGGAGCACTTAATGAAAAACTGTTTTTT. Translating gives CASSSGGGALNEKLFF.

This clone was detected only once. The V gene is TRBV11-1, the J gene TRBJ1-1, with D maybe TRBD1 (6 bases). CDR1 SGHAT and CDR2 FQDESV come from the germline V gene (reference sequence). V was pared by 5 bases and J by 1 base, with 11 bases between. The CDR3 sequence is 14 residues long. CDR3 sequence: CASSNRDTNTEAFF. CDR3 coding DNA: TGTGCCAGCAGCAACCGGGACACGAACACTGAAGCTTTCTTT.

The J gene is TRBJ1-2, the V gene TRBV9, with D hard to call. There are 15 residues in the CDR3. V dropped 4 bases and J dropped 6 bases, with 19 bases sitting between them. CDR1 is SGDLS and CDR2 is YYNGEE in the germline V gene. CDR3 region: CASSREGRGGDGYTF. CDR3 bases: TGTGCCAGCAGCCGAGAAGGGCGGGGTGGTGATGGCTACACCTTC.

The chain is built from TRBV4-3 and TRBJ2-2, with 7 bases aligning to TRBD2. V was pared by 0 bases and J by 0 bases, with 1 base of the junction left unmatched. Per the germline V gene, CDR1 is LGHNA and CDR2 is YSLEER. The CDR3 loop spans 16 amino acids. The CDR3 is CASSQDSGSNTGELFF. CDR3 in DNA: TGCGCCAGCAGCCAAGATAGCGGGTCGAACACCGGGGAGCTGTTTTTT.

The chain links TRBV28 to TRBJ1-1; D is uncertain. Germline CDR1 is MDHEN and CDR2 is SYDVKM. This CDR3 contains 11 residues. Trimming took off 7 bases at V and 7 bases at J, with 10 bases between the two ends. CDR3 nucleotides: TGTGCCAGCACTTTTCCCGGTGAAGCTTTCTTT. Translating gives CASTFPGEAFF.

DNA of the CDR3: TGTGCCAGCTCCGGGCTCCTCACAGGGGAAAAACTGTTTTTT. Encoded protein: CASSGLLTGEKLFF. The chain joins TRBV28 to TRBJ1-4; TRBD1 might be the D (6 bases). The CDR3 totals 14 residues. Germline V lookup: CDR1 MDHEN, CDR2 SYDVKM. The V and J ends lost 8 bases and 8 bases respectively, with 18 bases between them.

This clone occurred a few times. J is TRBJ1-5 and V is TRBV7-8, with 8 bases lining up with TRBD1. After removal of 5 bases from V and 3 bases from J, the junction contained 3 bases not matched to a gene. This CDR3 comprises 14 residues. The germline V gene has CDR1 SGHVS and CDR2 FQNEAQ. The CDR3 DNA reads TGTGCCAGCAGCCTACAGGGGGTCAATCAGCCCCAGCATTTT. Encoded protein: CASSLQGVNQPQHF.

This clone has just one count. The V gene is TRBV29-1, the J gene TRBJ2-1, with 12 bases lining up with TRBD2. Germline CDR1 SQVTM, CDR2 ANQGSEA. Trimming removed 5 bases from V and 3 bases from J; junction bases left unmatched: 5. The CDR3 spans 15 residues. CDR3: CSVSRTSGVYNEQFF. The DNA of the CDR3 is TGCAGCGTTTCCAGGACTAGCGGGGTCTACAATGAGCAGTTCTTC.

J is TRBJ2-5 and V is TRBV29-1; TRBD1 agrees at 10 bases. This CDR3 is 14 amino acids long. CDR1 is SQVTM and CDR2 is ANQGSEA in the germline V gene. V lost 6 bases to trimming and J lost 0 bases; unmatched junction nucleotides: 4. Here the CDR3 DNA reads TGCAGCGTAGATGGGACAGGGGACCAAGAGACCCAGTACTTC. Translating it yields CSVDGTGDQETQYF.

V and J are TRBV11-3 and TRBJ2-1, with a weak D call TRBD2 (5 bases). Germline assignment: CDR1 SGHNT and CDR2 YENEEA. V lost 4 bases to trimming and J lost 3 bases, with 10 bases between them. This CDR3 is built from 14 residues. DNA for the CDR3: TGTGCCAGCAGCTCGGCACGGGACTACAATGAGCAGTTCTTC. Translating gives CASSSARDYNEQFF.

V gene TRBV9 combines with J gene TRBJ2-7; weak D call: TRBD2 (5 bases). Germline CDR1 is SGDLS and CDR2 is YYNGEE. This CDR3 comprises 15 residues. V was clipped by 0 bases and J by 4 bases, with 14 bases between them. CDR3 sequence: CASSVADSDLYEQYF. In DNA form, the CDR3 reads TGTGCCAGCAGCGTAGCGGACTCAGACCTTTACGAGCAGTACTTC. Together with reference TRBV9 and TRBJ2-7, the CDR3 gives the full variable domain: DSGVTQTPKHLITATGQRVTLRCSPRSGDLSVYWYQQSLDQGLQFLIQYYNGEERAKGNILERFSAQQFPDLHSELNLSSLELGDSALYFCASSVADSDLYEQYFGPGTRLTVT.

This chain joins TRBV2 and TRBJ1-2; D may be TRBD1 (5 bases). Between the trimmed V and J ends, which lost 1 base and 3 bases, there was a span of 6 bases. Germline-derived CDR1 and CDR2 are SNHLY and FYNNEI. The CDR3 has 13 residues. The CDR3 reads CASSEGTHYGYTF. The CDR3 DNA reads as TGTGCCAGCAGTGAAGGGACACACTATGGCTACACCTTC.

The CDR3 nucleotides are TGTGCCAGCACGTGGGACAGGGCTGGGAATTCACCCCTCCACTTT. Translation gives CASTWDRAGNSPLHF. The chain links TRBV25-1 to TRBJ1-6; 9 positions match TRBD1. This CDR3 region has 15 residues. The V gene end was trimmed by 7 bases and the J gene end by 7 bases; junction bases not matched to a gene: 8. Germline V lookup: CDR1 MGHDK, CDR2 SYGVNS.

The V call is TRBV30, the J call TRBJ2-7; TRBD1 aligns across 8 bases. Trimming cost V 1 base and J 1 base; bases outside gene matches: 3. The CDR3 runs to 14 residues. Germline CDR1 reads GTSNPN; CDR2 reads SVGIG (reference sequence). CDR3 protein: CAWSADRGSYEQYF. The CDR3 DNA reads TGTGCCTGGAGTGCAGACAGGGGATCCTACGAGCAGTACTTC. Using reference TRBV30 and TRBJ2-7 for the parts outside the CDR3, the full variable domain is SQTIHQWPATLVQPVGSPLSLECTVEGTSNPNLYWYRQAAGRGLQLLFYSVGIGQISSEVPQNLSASRPQDRQFILSSKKLLLSDSGFYLCAWSADRGSYEQYFGPGTRLTVT.

The rearrangement links TRBV6-6 to TRBJ2-6; D is possibly TRBD2 (6 bases). The CDR3 is 15 amino acids. The germline V gene has CDR1 MNHNY and CDR2 SVGAGI (reference sequence). The V end lost 2 bases, the J end lost 3 bases, and 8 bases lay between the germline ends. CDR3: CASSYGGGGANVLTF. The CDR3, as DNA: TGTGCCAGCAGTTACGGGGGAGGTGGGGCCAACGTCCTGACTTTC.

The chain carries TRBV5-1 and TRBJ2-3; 8 bases fit TRBD2. This CDR3 comprises 18 residues. CDR1 and CDR2 from the germline V gene are SGHRS and YFSETQ. Germline trimming cut 0 bases from V and 0 bases from J; bases unmatched to any gene: 9. Written as DNA, the CDR3 is TGCGCCAGCAGCTTGGGGGCGGGGGGAACCTCTAGCACAGATACGCAGTATTTT. This gives the protein CASSLGAGGTSSTDTQYF.

CDR3 sequence: CASSSFSEEGEQYF. The CDR3 region has the DNA TGCGCCAGCAGCTCGTTCTCGGAAGAGGGCGAGCAGTACTTC. J is TRBJ2-7 and V is TRBV5-1; TRBD2 is a possible D gene (5 bases). CDR3 size: 14 residues. V was clipped by 3 bases and J by 6 bases, with 16 bases between them. CDR1 is SGHRS and CDR2 is YFSETQ in the germline V gene.

The sample holds a few counts of this clone. The chain employs TRBV11-3 and TRBJ2-1; D call uncertain. Germline V gene lookup returns CDR1 SGHNT and CDR2 YENEEA. The V end lost 8 bases, the J end lost 9 bases, and 14 bases lay between the germline ends. The CDR3 consists of 12 residues. The CDR3 sequence is CASRGVSGEQFF. The DNA of the CDR3 is TGTGCCAGCCGCGGAGTTTCGGGTGAGCAGTTCTTC. Drawing the rest from reference TRBV11-3 and TRBJ2-1, the complete variable domain is EAGVVQSPRYKIIEKKQPVAFWCNPISGHNTLYWYLQNLGQGPELLIRYENEEAVDDSQLPKDRFSAERLKGVDSTLKIQPAELGDSAVYLCASRGVSGEQFFGPGTRLTVL.